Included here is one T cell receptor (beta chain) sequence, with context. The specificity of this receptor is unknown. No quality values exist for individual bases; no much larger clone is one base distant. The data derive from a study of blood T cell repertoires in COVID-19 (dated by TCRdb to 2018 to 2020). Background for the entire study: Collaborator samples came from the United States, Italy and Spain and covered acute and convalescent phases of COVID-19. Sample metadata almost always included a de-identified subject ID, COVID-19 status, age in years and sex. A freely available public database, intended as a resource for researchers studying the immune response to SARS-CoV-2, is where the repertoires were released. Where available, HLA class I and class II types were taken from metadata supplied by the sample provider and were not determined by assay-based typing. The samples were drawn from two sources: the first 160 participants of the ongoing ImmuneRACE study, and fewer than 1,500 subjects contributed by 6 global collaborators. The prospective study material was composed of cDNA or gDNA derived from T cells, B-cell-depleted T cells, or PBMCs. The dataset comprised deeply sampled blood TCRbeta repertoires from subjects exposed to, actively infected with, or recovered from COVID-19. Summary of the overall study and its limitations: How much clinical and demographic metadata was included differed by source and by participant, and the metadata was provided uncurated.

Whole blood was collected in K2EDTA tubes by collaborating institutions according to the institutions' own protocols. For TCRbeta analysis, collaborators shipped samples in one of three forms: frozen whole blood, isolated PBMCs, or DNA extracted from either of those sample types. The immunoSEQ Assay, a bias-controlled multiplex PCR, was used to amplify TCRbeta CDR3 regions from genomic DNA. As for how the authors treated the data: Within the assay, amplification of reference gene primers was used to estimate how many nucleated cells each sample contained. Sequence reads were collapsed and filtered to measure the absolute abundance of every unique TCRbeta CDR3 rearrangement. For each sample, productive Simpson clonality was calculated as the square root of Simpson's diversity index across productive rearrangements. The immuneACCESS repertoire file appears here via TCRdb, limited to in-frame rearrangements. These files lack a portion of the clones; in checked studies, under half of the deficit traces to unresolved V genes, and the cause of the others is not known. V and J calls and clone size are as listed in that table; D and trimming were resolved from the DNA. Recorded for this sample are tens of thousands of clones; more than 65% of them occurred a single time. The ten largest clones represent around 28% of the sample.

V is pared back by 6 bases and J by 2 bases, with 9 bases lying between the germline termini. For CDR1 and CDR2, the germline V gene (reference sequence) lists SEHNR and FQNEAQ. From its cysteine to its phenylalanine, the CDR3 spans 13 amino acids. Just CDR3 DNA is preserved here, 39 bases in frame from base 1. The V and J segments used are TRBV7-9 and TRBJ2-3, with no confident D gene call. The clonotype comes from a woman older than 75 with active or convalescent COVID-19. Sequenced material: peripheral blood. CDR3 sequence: CASSPLYTDTQYF. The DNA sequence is TGTGCCAGCAGTCCACTGTACACAGATACGCAGTATTTT. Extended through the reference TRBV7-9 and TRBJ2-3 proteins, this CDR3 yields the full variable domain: DTGVSQNPRHKITKRGQNVTFRCDPISEHNRLYWYRQTLGQGPEFLTYFQNEAQLEKSRLLSDRFSAERPKGSFSTLEIQRTEQGDSAMYLCASSPLYTDTQYFGPGTRLTVL.